Described below is a single T cell receptor (beta chain) sequence and its context. The data stem from a study of regulatory T cells in long-lasting Graves disease. Time point denoted: newly diagnosed GD, antithyroid drugs for less than 3 months. Construction of the TCR library relied on RNA isolated from PBMCs. Germline V gene lookup returns CDR1 SGHRS and CDR2 YFSETQ. Trimming took 1 base from V and 3 from J; bases not matched to a gene: 4. The CDR3 consists of 15 residues. Researchers made TCR beta libraries by using iRepertoire HTBI primers and running Arm-PCR on CDR3 regions. One entry per CDR3 protein results from TCRdb running MiXCR on the multiplex PCR reads. Among hundreds of thousands of distinct CDR3 sequences listed, around 15% were seen once. These data were also reused for a study on T cells in Graves' hyperthyroidism and ophthalmopathy.

The sequence was collected from a man between 18 and 29 years old with Graves disease. The chain combines TRBV5-1 with TRBJ2-1, with 7 nucleotides matching TRBD2. Sample: peripheral blood mononuclear cells (PBMCs), taken at new diagnosis, from a patient treated with antithyroid drugs. For the CDR3, the DNA is TGCGCCAGCAGCTTGTCGGGGGGAGACTACAATGAGCAGTTCTTC. Its protein product is CASSLSGGDYNEQFF.